The T cell receptor (beta chain) under discussion was sequenced for a study of T cell repertoires and leukemia-associated antigens. On the study more broadly: Each sample gave roughly 3 to 5.0 million effective reads.

Each CDR3 protein gets one entry after TCRdb re-called the 5' RACE reads with MiXCR. This table has 11,000 or so distinct CDR3 sequences, about 42% appearing once. The CD3+ T cells first had an overnight rest without serum. This clonotype appeared once. No antigen is known for it. A much larger clonotype is one base distant, so this may be a read error. Regarding the study as a whole: The four groups had similar numbers of Vbeta, Jbeta genes and CDR3s.

This receptor was taken from a female donor in good health. Sequences were obtained from CD3+ T cells sorted from blood and cultured.

CDR3 residues: CASSELGAEETFF. The CDR3 DNA is TGTGCCAGCAGTGAATTGGGGGCAGAGGAAACTTTCTTT. This chain uses TRBV25-1 with TRBJ1-1; D is perhaps TRBD1 (6 bases). The CDR3 is made up of 13 amino acids. The germline gives CDR1 MGHDK, CDR2 SYGVNS. The V end was cut by 1 base, the J end by 12 bases, with 15 bases between.